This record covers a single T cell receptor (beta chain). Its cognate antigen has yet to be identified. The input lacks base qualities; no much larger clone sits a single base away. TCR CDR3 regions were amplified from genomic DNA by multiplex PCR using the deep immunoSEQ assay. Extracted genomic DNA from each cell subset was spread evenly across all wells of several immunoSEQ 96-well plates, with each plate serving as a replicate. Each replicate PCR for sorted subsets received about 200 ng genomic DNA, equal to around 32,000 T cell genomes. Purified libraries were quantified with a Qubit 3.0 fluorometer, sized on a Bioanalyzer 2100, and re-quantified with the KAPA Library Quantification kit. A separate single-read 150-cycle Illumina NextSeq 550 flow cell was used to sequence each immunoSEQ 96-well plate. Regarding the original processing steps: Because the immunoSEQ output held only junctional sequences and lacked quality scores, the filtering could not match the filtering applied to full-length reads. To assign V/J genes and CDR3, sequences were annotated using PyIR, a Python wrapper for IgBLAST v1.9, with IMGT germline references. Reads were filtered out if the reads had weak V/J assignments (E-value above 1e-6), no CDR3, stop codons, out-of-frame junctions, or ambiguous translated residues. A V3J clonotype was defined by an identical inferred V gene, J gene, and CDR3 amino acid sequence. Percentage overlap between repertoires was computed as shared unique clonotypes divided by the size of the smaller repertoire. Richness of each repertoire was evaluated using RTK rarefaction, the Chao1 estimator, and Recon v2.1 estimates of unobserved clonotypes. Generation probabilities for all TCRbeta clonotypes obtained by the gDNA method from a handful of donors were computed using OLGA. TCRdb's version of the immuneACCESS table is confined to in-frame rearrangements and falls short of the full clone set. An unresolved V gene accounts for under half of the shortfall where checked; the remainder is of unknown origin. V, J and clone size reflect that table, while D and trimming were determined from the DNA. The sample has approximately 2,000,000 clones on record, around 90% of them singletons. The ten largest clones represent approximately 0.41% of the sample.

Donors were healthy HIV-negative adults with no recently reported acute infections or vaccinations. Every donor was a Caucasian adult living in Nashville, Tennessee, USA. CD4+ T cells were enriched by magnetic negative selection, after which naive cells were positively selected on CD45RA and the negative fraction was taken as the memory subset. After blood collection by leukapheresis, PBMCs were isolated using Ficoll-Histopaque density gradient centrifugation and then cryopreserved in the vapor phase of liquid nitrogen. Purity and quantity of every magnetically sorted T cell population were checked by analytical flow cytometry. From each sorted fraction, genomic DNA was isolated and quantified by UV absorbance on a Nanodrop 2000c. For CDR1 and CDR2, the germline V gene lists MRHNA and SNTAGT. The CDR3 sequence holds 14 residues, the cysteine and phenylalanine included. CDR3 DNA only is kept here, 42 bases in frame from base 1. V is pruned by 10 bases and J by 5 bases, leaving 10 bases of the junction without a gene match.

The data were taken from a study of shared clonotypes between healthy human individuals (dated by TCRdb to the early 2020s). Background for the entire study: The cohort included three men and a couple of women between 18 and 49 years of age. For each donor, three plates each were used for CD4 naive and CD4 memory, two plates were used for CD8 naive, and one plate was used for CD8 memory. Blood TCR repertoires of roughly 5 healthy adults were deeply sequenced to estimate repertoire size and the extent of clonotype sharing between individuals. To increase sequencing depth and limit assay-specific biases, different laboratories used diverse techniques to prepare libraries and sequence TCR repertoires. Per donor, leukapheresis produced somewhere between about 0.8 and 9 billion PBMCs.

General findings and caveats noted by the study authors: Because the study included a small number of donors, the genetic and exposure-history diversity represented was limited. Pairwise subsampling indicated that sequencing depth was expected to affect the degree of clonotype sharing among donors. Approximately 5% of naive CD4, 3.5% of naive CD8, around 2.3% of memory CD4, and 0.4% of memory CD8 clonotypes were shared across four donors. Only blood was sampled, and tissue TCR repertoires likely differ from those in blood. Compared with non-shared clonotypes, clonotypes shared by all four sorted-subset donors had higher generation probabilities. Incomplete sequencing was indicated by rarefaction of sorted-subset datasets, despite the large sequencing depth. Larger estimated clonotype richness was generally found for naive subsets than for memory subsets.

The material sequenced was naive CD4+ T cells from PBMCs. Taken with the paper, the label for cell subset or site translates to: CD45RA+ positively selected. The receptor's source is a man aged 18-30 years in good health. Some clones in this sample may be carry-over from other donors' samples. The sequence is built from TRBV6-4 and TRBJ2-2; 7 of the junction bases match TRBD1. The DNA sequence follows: TGTGCCACTCGCCAGGGGGAGTGGACCGGGGAGCTGTTTTTT. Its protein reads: CATRQGEWTGELFF.